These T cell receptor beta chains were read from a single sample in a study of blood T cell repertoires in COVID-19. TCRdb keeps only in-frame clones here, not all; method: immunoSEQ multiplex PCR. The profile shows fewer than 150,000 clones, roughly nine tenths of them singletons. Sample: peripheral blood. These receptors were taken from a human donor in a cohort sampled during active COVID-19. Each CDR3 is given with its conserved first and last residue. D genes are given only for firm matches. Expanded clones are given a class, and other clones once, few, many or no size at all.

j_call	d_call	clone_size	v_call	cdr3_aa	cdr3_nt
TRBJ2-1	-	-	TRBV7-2	CASSHIDSPFYNEQFF	TGTGCCAGCAGCCATATAGACAGTCCCTTCTACAATGAGCAGTTCTTC
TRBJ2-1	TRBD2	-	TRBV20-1	CRSGRAYEQFF	TGCAGAAGCGGGAGGGCGTATGAGCAGTTCTTC
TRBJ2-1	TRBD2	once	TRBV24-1	CATSDFTSESYNEQFF	TGTGCCACCAGTGATTTCACTAGCGAGTCCTACAATGAGCAGTTCTTC
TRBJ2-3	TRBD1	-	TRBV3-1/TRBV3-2	CASSHWRTGGSDTQYF	TGTGCCAGCAGCCACTGGCGGACAGGGGGTTCAGATACGCAGTATTTT
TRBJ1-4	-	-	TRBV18	CASSPQGINEKLFF	TGTGCCAGCTCACCACAGGGGATTAATGAAAAACTGTTTTTT
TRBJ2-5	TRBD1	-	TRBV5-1	CASSLSGQQETQYF	TGCGCCAGCAGCTTATCGGGACAGCAAGAGACCCAGTACTTC
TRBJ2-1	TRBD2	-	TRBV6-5	CASSPLAGGRNEQFF	TGTGCCAGCAGTCCTCTAGCGGGGGGGAGGAATGAGCAGTTCTTC
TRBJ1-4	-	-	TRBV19	CASSMGDGEKLFF	TGTGCCAGTAGTATGGGCGACGGTGAAAAACTGTTTTTT
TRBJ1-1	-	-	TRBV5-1	CASRSQGDTEAFF	TGCGCCAGCAGGTCACAGGGCGACACTGAAGCTTTCTTT
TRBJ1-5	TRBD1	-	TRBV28	CASSRTGGNQPQHF	TGTGCCAGCAGTCGGACAGGGGGCAATCAGCCCCAGCATTTT
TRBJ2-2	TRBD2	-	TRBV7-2	CASSLNSGSNTGELFF	TGTGCCAGCAGCTTAAATAGCGGGAGTAACACCGGGGAGCTGTTTTTT
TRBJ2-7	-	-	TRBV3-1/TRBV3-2	CASSPGTYRGQYF	TGTGCCAGCAGCCCGGGGACTTACAGGGGGCAGTACTTC
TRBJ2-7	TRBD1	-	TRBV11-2	CASSLDRTGVGEQYF	TGTGCCAGCAGCTTAGATCGGACAGGGGTTGGCGAGCAGTACTTC
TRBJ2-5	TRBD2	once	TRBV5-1	CASSSGGTSGGQETQYF	TGCGCCAGCAGCTCGGGCGGGACTAGCGGGGGCCAAGAGACCCAGTACTTC
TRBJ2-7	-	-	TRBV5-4	CASTPRGGPYEQYF	TGTGCCAGCACCCCAAGGGGGGGGCCCTACGAGCAGTACTTC
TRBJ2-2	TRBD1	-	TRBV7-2	CASSFFGRGSTGELFF	TGTGCCAGCAGCTTTTTCGGCAGGGGGAGCACCGGGGAGCTGTTTTTT
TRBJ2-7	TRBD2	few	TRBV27	CASSLRGGRIYEQYF	TGTGCCAGCAGCCTACGGGGGGGACGGATCTACGAGCAGTACTTC
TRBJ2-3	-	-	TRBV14	CASSEPGVTLDTQYF	TGTGCCAGCAGTGAGCCAGGGGTCACCTTGGATACGCAGTATTTT
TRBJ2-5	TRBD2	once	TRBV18	CASSPNLSGGKETQYF	TGTGCCAGCTCACCAAATCTTTCCGGGGGGAAAGAGACCCAGTACTTC
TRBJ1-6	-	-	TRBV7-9	CASTAGDSPLHF	TGTGCCAGCACCGCAGGGGATTCACCCCTCCACTTT
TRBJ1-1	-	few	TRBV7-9	CASSLINLQGTEAFF	TGTGCCAGCAGCTTAATTAACCTACAGGGAACTGAAGCTTTCTTT
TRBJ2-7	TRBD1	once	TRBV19	CASSIGGTGGPSYEQYF	TGTGCCAGTAGTATAGGCGGGACAGGGGGTCCATCGTACGAGCAGTACTTC
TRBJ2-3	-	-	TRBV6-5	CASRRDLTDTQYF	TGTGCCAGCAGGCGGGATCTCACAGATACGCAGTATTTT
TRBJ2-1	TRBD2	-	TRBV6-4	CASSRLAGSFNEQFF	TGTGCCAGCAGCAGACTAGCGGGGTCATTTAATGAGCAGTTCTTC
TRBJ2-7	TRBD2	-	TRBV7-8	CASSPETSGSPYSYEQYF	TGTGCCAGCAGTCCCGAGACTAGCGGGAGCCCTTACTCCTACGAGCAGTACTTC
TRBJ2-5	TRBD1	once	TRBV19	CASSYNHRGETQYF	TGTGCCAGTAGTTATAATCACAGGGGCGAGACCCAGTACTTC
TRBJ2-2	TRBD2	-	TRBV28	CASSLGLITGELFF	TGTGCCAGCAGTTTGGGACTAATCACCGGGGAGCTGTTTTTT
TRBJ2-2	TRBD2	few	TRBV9	CASSVVGRASGNTGELFF	TGTGCCAGCAGCGTAGTGGGCAGGGCTAGCGGGAACACCGGGGAGCTGTTTTTT